Listed below are T cell receptor beta chains from one sample, sequenced in a study of response to subunit inactivated influenza vaccine. TCRdb redid the calling of the RT-PCR reads with MiXCR, one entry per CDR3 protein. Among about 500,000 distinct CDR3 sequences listed, about 17% were seen once. The material was CD4+ T cells sorted from PBMCs, obtained about 24 months after vaccination. The receptor set was obtained from a man between 50 and 75 years old who received an inactivated influenza vaccine. The CDR3 runs from the conserved cysteine through the conserved F or W. A D gene is named only where the DNA matches it firmly. Size is stated for part of the rows, as once, few or many counts, or as a class when the clone is expanded.

v_call: TRBV9
clone_size: .
d_call: .
j_call: TRBJ2-1
cdr3_aa: CASSVGSLAHNEQFF
cdr3_nt: TGTGCCAGCAGCGTAGGGAGTCTAGCCCACAATGAGCAGTTCTTC

v_call: TRBV19
clone_size: .
d_call: .
j_call: TRBJ1-5
cdr3_aa: CASSIGPQGPQHF
cdr3_nt: TGTGCCAGTAGTATCGGACCACAAGGGCCCCAGCATTTT

v_call: TRBV29-1
clone_size: few
d_call: TRBD1
j_call: TRBJ2-2
cdr3_aa: CSVRQGLGTGELFF
cdr3_nt: TGCAGCGTTAGACAGGGGCTGGGCACCGGGGAGCTGTTTTTT

v_call: TRBV6-1
clone_size: .
d_call: .
j_call: TRBJ1-5
cdr3_aa: CASRGQRSSNQPQHF
cdr3_nt: TGTGCCAGCAGGGGGCAACGGAGTAGCAATCAGCCCCAGCATTTT

v_call: TRBV7-8
clone_size: many
d_call: TRBD1
j_call: TRBJ2-5
cdr3_aa: CASSPRRVRGFETQYF
cdr3_nt: TGTGCCAGCAGCCCCCGTCGGGTCAGGGGGTTCGAGACCCAGTACTTC

v_call: TRBV7-2
clone_size: few
d_call: .
j_call: TRBJ2-3
cdr3_aa: CASSHGGYPTDTQYF
cdr3_nt: TGTGCCAGCAGCCATGGGGGGTACCCCACAGATACGCAGTATTTT

v_call: TRBV20-1
clone_size: .
d_call: .
j_call: TRBJ2-1
cdr3_aa: CSAREQGYNEQFF
cdr3_nt: TGCAGTGCTAGAGAGCAGGGATATAATGAGCAGTTCTTC

v_call: TRBV6-5
clone_size: .
d_call: TRBD1
j_call: TRBJ2-5
cdr3_aa: CASSYSRAGGAGETQYF
cdr3_nt: TGTGCCAGCAGTTACTCTCGAGCAGGGGGCGCGGGAGAGACCCAGTACTTC

v_call: TRBV12-3/TRBV12-4
clone_size: .
d_call: TRBD2
j_call: TRBJ2-1
cdr3_aa: CASTRRSGGYNEQFF
cdr3_nt: TGTGCCAGCACCCGGCGCAGCGGGGGCTACAATGAGCAGTTCTTC

v_call: TRBV7-9
clone_size: few
d_call: .
j_call: TRBJ1-3
cdr3_aa: CASREAGVRSGNTIYF
cdr3_nt: TGTGCCAGCAGAGAGGCGGGGGTAAGATCTGGAAACACCATATATTTT

v_call: TRBV12-3/TRBV12-4
clone_size: few
d_call: .
j_call: TRBJ1-3
cdr3_aa: CASSSSGGQVPYSGNTIYF
cdr3_nt: TGTGCCAGCAGTTCCTCCGGTGGGCAGGTCCCCTACTCTGGAAACACCATATATTTT

v_call: TRBV3-1
clone_size: few
d_call: .
j_call: TRBJ2-2
cdr3_aa: CASSRGAGSPGELFF
cdr3_nt: TGTGCCAGCAGTCGAGGAGCAGGGTCCCCCGGGGAGCTGTTTTTT

v_call: TRBV3-1
clone_size: once
d_call: TRBD1
j_call: TRBJ2-7
cdr3_aa: CASLGTGDEQYF
cdr3_nt: TGTGCCAGCCTTGGGACAGGCGACGAGCAGTACTTC

v_call: TRBV7-9
clone_size: .
d_call: .
j_call: TRBJ2-2
cdr3_aa: CASSPRQGLDGELFF
cdr3_nt: TGTGCCAGCAGCCCACGGCAGGGGCTGGACGGGGAGCTGTTTTTT

v_call: TRBV12-3/TRBV12-4
clone_size: .
d_call: TRBD2
j_call: TRBJ2-5
cdr3_aa: CASSLGSGTSAVETQYF
cdr3_nt: TGTGCCAGCAGTTTAGGCTCCGGGACTAGCGCGGTGGAGACCCAGTACTTC

v_call: TRBV9
clone_size: .
d_call: TRBD1
j_call: TRBJ2-7
cdr3_aa: CASSEQGGSEQYF
cdr3_nt: TGTGCCAGCAGCGAACAGGGGGGTAGCGAGCAGTACTTC

v_call: TRBV6-2/TRBV6-3
clone_size: .
d_call: TRBD2
j_call: TRBJ2-1
cdr3_aa: CASSKREAPNEQFF
cdr3_nt: TGTGCCAGCAGCAAACGGGAGGCCCCCAATGAGCAGTTCTTC

v_call: TRBV4-1
clone_size: .
d_call: .
j_call: TRBJ1-1
cdr3_aa: CASSQEVGSGEAFF
cdr3_nt: TGCGCCAGCAGCCAAGAAGTGGGGTCGGGTGAAGCTTTCTTT

v_call: TRBV20-1
clone_size: .
d_call: .
j_call: TRBJ2-1
cdr3_aa: CSAHGGGAGSEQFF
cdr3_nt: TGCAGTGCCCATGGAGGAGGGGCAGGAAGTGAGCAGTTCTTC

v_call: TRBV7-2
clone_size: few
d_call: TRBD1
j_call: TRBJ2-4
cdr3_aa: CASSSPTGAKNIQYF
cdr3_nt: TGTGCCAGCAGCTCACCGACAGGGGCCAAAAACATTCAGTACTTC

v_call: TRBV20-1
clone_size: .
d_call: .
j_call: TRBJ2-7
cdr3_aa: CSAKDAEQYF
cdr3_nt: TGCAGTGCGAAAGACGCGGAGCAGTACTTC

v_call: TRBV27
clone_size: .
d_call: TRBD2
j_call: TRBJ2-1
cdr3_aa: CASTKSGRANEQFF
cdr3_nt: TGTGCCAGCACGAAAAGCGGGAGGGCCAATGAGCAGTTCTTC

v_call: TRBV7-9
clone_size: many
d_call: .
j_call: TRBJ1-6
cdr3_aa: CASSSDRLNNSPLHF
cdr3_nt: TGTGCCAGCAGCTCTGACAGGCTCAACAATTCACCCCTCCACTTT

v_call: TRBV5-1
clone_size: .
d_call: TRBD2
j_call: TRBJ2-1
cdr3_aa: CASTETSGSSSYNEQFF
cdr3_nt: TGCGCCAGCACCGAGACTAGCGGATCTAGCTCCTACAATGAGCAGTTCTTC

v_call: TRBV20-1
clone_size: few
d_call: .
j_call: TRBJ2-5
cdr3_aa: CSAGRPSQETQYF
cdr3_nt: TGCAGTGCGGGGCGCCCTAGCCAAGAGACCCAGTACTTC

v_call: TRBV15
clone_size: .
d_call: .
j_call: TRBJ2-3
cdr3_aa: CATSRATDTQYF
cdr3_nt: TGTGCCACCAGCAGAGCAACAGATACGCAGTATTTT

v_call: TRBV6-2/TRBV6-3
clone_size: few
d_call: TRBD2
j_call: TRBJ2-4
cdr3_aa: CASSYIAGYPNIQYF
cdr3_nt: TGTGCCAGCAGTTACATAGCGGGATACCCAAACATTCAGTACTTC

v_call: TRBV6-5
clone_size: few
d_call: .
j_call: TRBJ2-2
cdr3_aa: CASSYTQGTGELFF
cdr3_nt: TGTGCCAGCAGTTACACACAGGGAACCGGGGAGCTGTTTTTT

v_call: TRBV29-1
clone_size: many
d_call: .
j_call: TRBJ1-5
cdr3_aa: CSVGQAGNQPQHF
cdr3_nt: TGCAGCGTTGGACAGGCGGGCAATCAGCCCCAGCATTTT

v_call: TRBV15
clone_size: many
d_call: TRBD1
j_call: TRBJ1-2
cdr3_aa: CATSREGGGGGYTF
cdr3_nt: TGTGCCACCAGCAGAGAAGGGGGCGGGGGCGGCTACACCTTC

v_call: TRBV20-1
clone_size: .
d_call: .
j_call: TRBJ2-3
cdr3_aa: CSASPSSLPTDTQYF
cdr3_nt: TGCAGTGCCTCCCCCTCCTCCTTACCCACAGATACGCAGTATTTT

v_call: TRBV7-8
clone_size: .
d_call: .
j_call: TRBJ2-7
cdr3_aa: CASSLWGDKASYEQYF
cdr3_nt: TGTGCCAGCAGCTTATGGGGGGACAAAGCCTCCTACGAGCAGTACTTC

v_call: TRBV12-3/TRBV12-4
clone_size: few
d_call: .
j_call: TRBJ1-4
cdr3_aa: CASSSTQGLGEKLFF
cdr3_nt: TGTGCCAGCAGTTCTACTCAGGGTTTGGGGGAAAAACTGTTTTTT

v_call: TRBV12-3/TRBV12-4
clone_size: few
d_call: .
j_call: TRBJ2-7
cdr3_aa: CASGLGGNYEQYF
cdr3_nt: TGTGCCAGCGGGTTGGGCGGGAACTACGAGCAGTACTTC

v_call: TRBV10-3
clone_size: many
d_call: .
j_call: TRBJ1-5
cdr3_aa: CAISQEAGNQPQHF
cdr3_nt: TGTGCCATCTCCCAGGAGGCGGGCAATCAGCCCCAGCATTTT

v_call: TRBV20-1
clone_size: .
d_call: TRBD2
j_call: TRBJ2-5
cdr3_aa: CSALRQGLGQETQYF
cdr3_nt: TGCAGTGCTCTCCGCCAGGGACTAGGCCAAGAGACCCAGTACTTC

v_call: TRBV30
clone_size: many
d_call: .
j_call: TRBJ1-2
cdr3_aa: CAWMADGYTF
cdr3_nt: TGTGCCTGGATGGCGGATGGCTACACCTTC

v_call: TRBV5-1
clone_size: .
d_call: TRBD2
j_call: TRBJ2-1
cdr3_aa: CASSLALAGGFNEQFF
cdr3_nt: TGCGCCAGCAGCTTGGCACTAGCGGGGGGATTCAATGAGCAGTTCTTC

v_call: TRBV29-1
clone_size: .
d_call: .
j_call: TRBJ2-1
cdr3_aa: CSARGAGVDEQFF
cdr3_nt: TGCAGCGCCCGGGGGGCGGGAGTTGATGAGCAGTTCTTC

v_call: TRBV20-1
clone_size: .
d_call: TRBD2
j_call: TRBJ2-3
cdr3_aa: CSARDQESGRADTQYF
cdr3_nt: TGCAGTGCTAGAGATCAGGAGAGCGGGAGGGCAGATACGCAGTATTTT

v_call: TRBV6-1
clone_size: few
d_call: TRBD2
j_call: TRBJ2-3
cdr3_aa: CASSKSSGRGTDTQYF
cdr3_nt: TGTGCCAGCAGCAAATCATCGGGGAGGGGTACAGATACGCAGTATTTT

v_call: TRBV6-5
clone_size: few
d_call: TRBD1
j_call: TRBJ1-1
cdr3_aa: CASQGVNTEAFF
cdr3_nt: TGTGCCAGCCAGGGGGTGAACACTGAAGCTTTCTTT

v_call: TRBV20-1
clone_size: .
d_call: .
j_call: TRBJ1-4
cdr3_aa: CSAPLEGSIGDNEKLFF
cdr3_nt: TGCAGTGCTCCACTCGAGGGGTCCATCGGTGATAATGAAAAACTGTTTTTT

v_call: TRBV10-2
clone_size: few
d_call: .
j_call: TRBJ2-5
cdr3_aa: CASKEWGGGQETQYF
cdr3_nt: TGCGCCAGCAAGGAGTGGGGAGGCGGCCAAGAGACCCAGTACTTC

v_call: TRBV27
clone_size: few
d_call: .
j_call: TRBJ1-5
cdr3_aa: CASGDRFGNQPQHF
cdr3_nt: TGTGCCAGCGGGGACCGGTTTGGCAATCAGCCCCAGCATTTT